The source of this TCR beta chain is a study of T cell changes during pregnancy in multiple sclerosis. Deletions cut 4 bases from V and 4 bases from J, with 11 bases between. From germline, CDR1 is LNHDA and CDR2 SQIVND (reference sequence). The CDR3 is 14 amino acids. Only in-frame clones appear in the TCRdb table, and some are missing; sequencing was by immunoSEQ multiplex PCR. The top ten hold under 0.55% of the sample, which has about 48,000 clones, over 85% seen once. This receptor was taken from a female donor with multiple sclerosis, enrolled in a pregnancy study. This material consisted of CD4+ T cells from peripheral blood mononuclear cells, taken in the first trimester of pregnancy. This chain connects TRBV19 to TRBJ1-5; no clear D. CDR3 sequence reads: CASSNREINQPQHF. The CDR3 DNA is TGTGCCAGTAGTAACAGAGAGATAAATCAGCCCCAGCATTTT. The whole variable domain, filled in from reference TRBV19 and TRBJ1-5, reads DGGITQSPKYLFRKEGQNVTLSCEQNLNHDAMYWYRQDPGQGLRLIYYSQIVNDFQKGDIAEGYSVSREKKESFPLTVTSAQKNPTAFYLCASSNREINQPQHFGDGTRLSIL.